This T cell receptor (beta chain) stems from a study of cytomegalovirus exposure and HLA in healthy donors. Study-wide results and limits: The study designated around 150 TCR beta chains cytomegalovirus-associated. A later analysis showed HLA-associated TCR beta chains outstripping equally common others in clonal expansion. Later work found that TCR association rates differed between HLA loci; DRB1 had the most and HLA-C the fewest.

Regarding this clone: Its antigen is undetermined.

Germline CDR1 SGHDN, CDR2 FVKESK. The CDR3 is 14 amino acids. The V segment lost 4 bases and the J segment 11 bases; nucleotides outside the gene matches: 8. Use of 60 Vbeta and 13 Jbeta primers characterized the PCR. Sequencing was performed with immunoSEQ multiplex PCR; in TCRdb, only in-frame clones are kept and a portion is missing. The sample carries some 200,000 clones, over 75% recorded once. The receptor was derived from a man aged 35-49 years in good health and CMV-seropositive. This rearrangement joins TRBV14 to TRBJ1-4; 9 nucleotides line up with TRBD1. Sequenced: PBMCs. The CDR3 nucleotides are TGTGCCAGCAGCCCGTTGGGACAGGGTGTGAAACTGTTTTTT. Translation: CASSPLGQGVKLFF.